This T cell receptor (beta chain) was profiled in a study of T cell responses to AZD1222 COVID-19 vaccine. Study overall: Pooling covered second doses at about 4 or about 12 weeks. Study results and caveats: Most donors were white British, females outnumbered males, and clonal diversity was possibly underestimated.

With respect to this clone: Its antigen is not known.

The table came from immunoSEQ multiplex PCR; TCRdb's copy has only in-frame clones and leaves some out. This table has roughly 120,000 clones, roughly 84% appearing once. Germline V gene lookup returns CDR1 LNHNV and CDR2 YYDKDF (reference sequence). Trimming left V 4 bases short and J 1 base short, with 15 bases between. This CDR3 contains 16 residues. Sequenced here: peripheral blood, sampled on day 0 of AZD1222 vaccination. This chain connects TRBV15 to TRBJ2-3, with D perhaps matching TRBD2 (7 bases). The TCR sequence derives from an adult in good health. CDR3 region: CATSTVGGVGTDTQYF. The CDR3, as DNA: TGTGCCACCAGCACCGTAGGGGGGGTCGGCACAGATACGCAGTATTTT.